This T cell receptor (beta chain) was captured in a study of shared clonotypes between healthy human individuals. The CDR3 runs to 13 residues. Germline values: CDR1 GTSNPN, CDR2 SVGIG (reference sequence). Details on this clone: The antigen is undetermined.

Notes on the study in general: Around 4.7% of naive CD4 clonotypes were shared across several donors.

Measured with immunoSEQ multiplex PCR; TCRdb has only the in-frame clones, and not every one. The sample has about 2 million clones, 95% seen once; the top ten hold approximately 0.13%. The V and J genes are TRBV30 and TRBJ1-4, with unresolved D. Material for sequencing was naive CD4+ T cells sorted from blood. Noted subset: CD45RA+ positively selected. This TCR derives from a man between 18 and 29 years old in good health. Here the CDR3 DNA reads TGTGCAGGAAGGCGTCAGATTAATGAAAAACTGTTTTTT. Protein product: CAGRRQINEKLFF. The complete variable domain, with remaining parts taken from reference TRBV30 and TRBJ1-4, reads SQTIHQWPATLVQPVGSPLSLECTVEGTSNPNLYWYRQAAGRGLQLLFYSVGIGQISSEVPQNLSASRPQDRQFILSSKKLLLSDSGFYLCAGRRQINEKLFFGSGTQLSVL.